The next 7 T cell receptor beta chains were all read from a single sample in a study of T cells in women clearing cervical HPV infection (dated by TCRdb to the late 2010s). Library preparation employed the immunoSEQ multiplex PCR assay. TCRdb took over this immuneACCESS table, retaining in-frame rearrangements with V and J assigned. Such tables are incomplete; in checked studies, under half of the missing clones stem from an unresolved V gene, and the remainder is unexplained. This sample's table lists some 39,000 clones. The top ten clones comprise less than 2% of the sample. Sequenced material: blood buffy coat. The origin of the receptors is a woman aged 18-70 years with a cervical HPV16 infection that either progressed to CIN3+ or cleared (not recorded which).

Concerning this clone itself: One junction end disagrees with the germline gene, perhaps due to a read error. The read ends 3 residues early relative to the CDR3; the germline J gene fills the gap. The chain employs TRBV19 and TRBJ2-3, with 7 nucleotides matching TRBD2. Germline assignment: CDR1 LNHDA and CDR2 SQIVND (reference sequence). The CDR3 sequence is 16 residues long. CDR3 region: CASSIEGPGGSETQYF. CDR3 bases read: TGTGCCAGTAGTATAGAGGGCCCGGGGGGATCAGAGACG.

As to this clone: The read is 3 residues too short to cover the CDR3 end, so that end is filled in from the germline J gene. This chain joins TRBV18 and TRBJ2-3; D is ambiguous. Germline V gives CDR1 KGHSH, CDR2 LQKENI. The CDR3 loop spans 16 amino acids. The CDR3 DNA, read in part, is TGTGCCAGCTCACCCCCATTAAGAACCACACAAGAGACG. Translating it yields CASSPPLRTTQET. The full-length CDR3 reads as CASSPPLRTTQETQYF.

A note on this clone: The DNA ends 3 residues before the CDR3 does, and the rest of the CDR3 is filled in from the germline J gene. V gene TRBV20-1 combines with J gene TRBJ2-3; 7 bases fit TRBD1. CDR3 size: 12 residues. In germline, CDR1 is DFQATT, CDR2 SNEGSKA (reference sequence). The covered CDR3 bases are TGCAGTGCCACGGGACAGCAAGAGACG. It encodes CSATGQQET. The whole CDR3 sequence is CSATGQQETQYF.

In regard to this clone: The CDR3 end is not reached by the read, which stops 3 residues before it; the germline J gene fills it in. The V call is TRBV7-9, the J call TRBJ2-7, with D hard to call. Germline V gives CDR1 SEHNR, CDR2 FQNEAQ (reference sequence). The CDR3 sequence is 13 residues long. Trimming took off 4 bases at V and 0 bases at J, with 7 bases between the two ends. Here the CDR3 reads CASSSLSSYEQYF. The part of the CDR3 DNA that was read is TGTGCCAGCAGCTCCCTATCCTCCTACGAG.

Concerning this clone itself: Coverage ceases 3 residues before the CDR3 finishes, and the germline J gene fills in the end. The genes are TRBV5-1 and TRBJ2-5; perhaps TRBD1 as D (6 bases). The CDR3 is 13 residues long. V lost 1 base and J lost 5, with 9 bases in between. The germline V gene has CDR1 SGHRS and CDR2 YFSETQ. The covered CDR3 bases are TGCGCCAGCAGCTTGAGCAGGGGTGAGACC. It encodes CASSLSRGET. The entire CDR3 sequence reads CASSLSRGETQYF. The full variable domain, its missing parts supplied by reference TRBV5-1 and TRBJ2-5, is KAGVTQTPRYLIKTRGQQVTLSCSPISGHRSVSWYQQTPGQGLQFLFEYFSETQRNKGNFPGRFSGRQFSNSRSEMNVSTLELGDSALYLCASSLSRGETQYFGPGTRLLVL.

The chain's CDR3 is CSVEGDRGYQETQYF. The covered CDR3 bases are TGCAGCGTTGAAGGAGACAGGGGGTACCAAGAGACG. The genes are TRBV29-1 and TRBJ2-3, with 9 bases matching TRBD1. The read falls 3 residues short of the CDR3 end, and the missing part is taken from the germline J gene. Germline CDR1 and CDR2: SQVTM and ANQGSEA. The CDR3 has 15 residues.

CDR3 region: CASGGGSNYGYTF. CDR3 bases read: TGTGCCAGCGGAGGGGGCTCTAACTATGGC. The chain employs TRBV7-3 and TRBJ1-2; 7 bases match TRBD1. The CDR3 is cut off 3 residues early in the read; its end comes from the germline J gene. V shed 8 bases, J shed 0 bases, and the junction held 3 bases outside the gene matches. The germline gives CDR1 SGHTA, CDR2 FQGTGA. The CDR3 is 13 residues long.